Presented here are 30 T cell receptor beta chains from one specimen sequenced in a study of blood T cell repertoires in COVID-19. Repertoires were generated with immunoSEQ multiplex PCR, while TCRdb's copy carries only in-frame clones and drops some. Of about 240,000 clones listed, approximately 78% were seen once; the top ten hold about an eighth. The sequencing input was peripheral blood. These receptors originate from a woman aged 55-70 years with active or convalescent COVID-19.

This clone has just one count. The chain carries TRBV5-8 and TRBJ1-2; no clear D. This CDR3 region has 11 residues. V dropped 0 bases and J dropped 8 bases, with 5 bases sitting between them. Germline CDR1 and CDR2: SGHTS and YDEGEE. The chain's CDR3 is CASSLALGYTF. Written as DNA, the CDR3 is TGTGCCAGCAGCTTGGCATTGGGCTACACCTTC.

This rearrangement joins TRBV6-6 to TRBJ2-7, with D maybe TRBD2 (6 bases). V lost 6 bases to trimming and J lost 2 bases, with 20 bases between them. This CDR3 spans 16 amino acids. Germline loops: CDR1 MNHNY, CDR2 SVGAGI (reference sequence). CDR3 sequence (DNA): TGTGCCAGCAGACTAACTAGAGGCGCGGGGACCTACGAGCAGTACTTC. Translating gives CASRLTRGAGTYEQYF.

The rearrangement uses TRBV4-2 and TRBJ2-3, with D maybe TRBD1 (5 bases). Looked up from germline, CDR1 is LGHNA and CDR2 is YNFKEQ. Deletions cut 4 bases from V and 3 bases from J, with 14 bases between. The CDR3 length is 15 residues. The DNA for the CDR3 is TGTGCCAGCAGCCGGGAAGATTCAGGGACAGATACGCAGTATTTT. Amino acid sequence: CASSREDSGTDTQYF.

This chain connects TRBV6-5 to TRBJ2-5; TRBD1 aligns across 9 bases. There are 14 residues in the CDR3. CDR1 is MNHEY, CDR2 SVGAGI, per germline. V lost 6 bases and J lost 5; bases outside the gene matches: 7. The CDR3 DNA is TGTGCCAGCAGCCCGGACAGGGGCGGCGAGACCCAGTACTTC. As protein: CASSPDRGGETQYF.

This clone was seen more than once but under ten times. This chain connects TRBV7-2 to TRBJ1-6, with D possibly being TRBD1 (6 bases). The CDR3 sequence is 16 residues long. Trimming pared 5 bases from V and 1 base from J, leaving 12 bases between. Germline-derived CDR1 and CDR2 are SGHTA and FQGNSA. CDR3 protein: CASSPGGLSYNSPLHF. The DNA of the CDR3 is TGTGCCAGCAGCCCGGGGGGGCTGTCCTATAATTCACCCCTCCACTTT.

The chain is built from TRBV12-3 or TRBV12-4 and TRBJ2-3; 14 bases are shared with TRBD2. Trimming removed 6 bases from V and 10 bases from J; junction bases left unmatched: 3. The CDR3 extends over 13 amino acids. The CDR3 loop reads CASRSTSGGAQYF. CDR3 coding DNA: TGTGCCAGCAGATCGACTAGCGGGGGGGCGCAGTATTTT.

The chain combines TRBV6-1 with TRBJ1-1; 7 nucleotides agree with TRBD1. Germline CDR1 is MNHNS and CDR2 is SASEGT. The trim removed 1 base at V and 1 base at J, leaving 3 bases unmatched. The CDR3 is 15 amino acids. CDR3 region: CASSEDAGGNTEAFF. DNA of the CDR3: TGTGCCAGCAGTGAAGATGCAGGGGGGAACACTGAAGCTTTCTTT.

The V gene is TRBV2, the J gene TRBJ1-5; no definite D call. The CDR3 extends over 14 amino acids. The V gene's germline CDR1 is SNHLY and CDR2 FYNNEI. Between the trimmed V and J ends, which lost 3 bases and 0 bases, there was a span of 6 bases. For the CDR3, the DNA is TGTGCCAGCAGTGACCCACATAGCAATCAGCCCCAGCATTTT. The encoded protein is CASSDPHSNQPQHF.

The chain uses TRBV7-9 and TRBJ2-5; D not certain. The ends were cut back, 5 bases at V and 5 bases at J, with 12 bases in the middle. This CDR3 contains 13 residues. CDR1 and CDR2 from the germline V gene are SEHNR and FQNEAQ (reference sequence). The CDR3 nucleotides are TGTGCCAGCAGCACCGACGTCGGGGAGACCCAGTACTTC. The encoded protein is CASSTDVGETQYF. Looking up the rest from reference TRBV7-9 and TRBJ2-5 gives the full variable domain: DTGVSQNPRHKITKRGQNVTFRCDPISEHNRLYWYRQTLGQGPEFLTYFQNEAQLEKSRLLSDRFSAERPKGSFSTLEIQRTEQGDSAMYLCASSTDVGETQYFGPGTRLLVL.

This chain uses TRBV7-2 with TRBJ1-1, with TRBD1 matching 9 bases. CDR1 and CDR2 (germline): SGHTA, FQGNSA. V was clipped by 6 bases and J by 1 base; unmatched bases: 6. CDR3 length: 15 residues. CDR3 protein: CASRLGTGWNTEAFF. CDR3 in DNA: TGTGCCAGCAGACTGGGGACAGGGTGGAACACTGAAGCTTTCTTT.

V is TRBV6-2 or TRBV6-3 and J is TRBJ2-3; 7 nucleotides agree with TRBD2. CDR1 is MNHEY and CDR2 is SVGEGT in the germline V gene. There are 15 residues in the CDR3. Trimming removed 3 bases from V and 5 bases from J; junction bases left unmatched: 8. The CDR3 DNA is TGTGCCAGCAGTTATATCCTCCAGCGGGGAGATACGCAGTATTTT. Its translation is CASSYILQRGDTQYF.

This clone was detected once. The chain is built from TRBV7-6 and TRBJ2-6; 12 positions match TRBD1. V lost 5 bases and J lost 3; bases outside the gene matches: 5. CDR3 length: 17 residues. Germline assignment: CDR1 SGHVS and CDR2 FNYEAQ. This CDR3 reads CASSARDRGLGANVLTF. The CDR3 nucleotides read TGTGCCAGCAGCGCCCGGGACAGGGGGCTTGGGGCCAACGTCCTGACTTTC.

V is TRBV7-3 and J is TRBJ2-3; D not resolved. Germline values: CDR1 SGHTA, CDR2 FQGTGA. V lost 1 base and J 0 bases, leaving 14 bases between the germline ends. The CDR3 is 17 residues long. The CDR3 sequence is CASSLNVYPSSTDTQYF. DNA for the CDR3: TGTGCCAGCAGCTTAAATGTCTACCCATCTAGCACAGATACGCAGTATTTT.

The chain joins TRBV5-1 to TRBJ2-7; 7 nucleotides match TRBD1. V shed 0 bases and J 4 bases; nucleotides not matched to a gene: 7. Germline V lookup: CDR1 SGHRS, CDR2 YFSETQ. The CDR3 loop spans 15 amino acids. The CDR3 region has the DNA TGCGCCAGCAGCTTGGAAGGACAGGAGTGGTACGAGCAGTACTTC. Translated: CASSLEGQEWYEQYF.

The chain uses TRBV2 and TRBJ1-1; possibly TRBD1 for D (6 bases). The CDR3 is 14 amino acids. V lost 7 bases and J 0 bases, leaving 12 bases between the germline ends. Germline CDR1 and CDR2: SNHLY and FYNNEI. CDR3 in amino acids: CASTEDRVNTEAFF. The CDR3 nucleotides are TGTGCCAGCACCGAGGACAGAGTGAACACTGAAGCTTTCTTT.

The chain recombines TRBV2 with TRBJ1-1, with D unclear. The CDR3 has 15 amino acids. With 6 bases removed from V and 0 bases from J, the gap between germline ends came to 14 bases. CDR1 is SNHLY, CDR2 FYNNEI, per germline. The CDR3 protein is CASRESEWLNTEAFF. The CDR3 DNA follows: TGTGCCAGCAGGGAGTCGGAGTGGTTGAACACTGAAGCTTTCTTT.

This clone was observed a few times. The CDR3 nucleotides read TGTGCCAGCAGTTCGACAGGGGGTGGGCACAATCAGCCCCAGCATTTT. This translates into CASSSTGGGHNQPQHF. This chain connects TRBV6-2 or TRBV6-3 to TRBJ1-5; 9 nucleotides line up with TRBD1. V dropped 4 bases and J dropped 3; count of bases not matched to a gene: 7. The length of the CDR3 is 16 residues. Germline-derived CDR1 and CDR2 are MNHEY and SVGEGT.

The V and J genes are TRBV6-2 or TRBV6-3 and TRBJ2-4, with TRBD1 matching 7 bases. V lost 4 bases to trimming and J lost 0 bases; unmatched junction nucleotides: 6. The CDR3 totals 16 residues. Germline CDR1 MNHEY, CDR2 SVGEGT. CDR3 residues: CASSSWDRVAKNIQYF. In DNA, the CDR3 is TGTGCCAGCAGTTCCTGGGACAGAGTAGCCAAAAACATTCAGTACTTC.

The chain joins TRBV30 to TRBJ2-1; TRBD2 matches at 12 bases. This CDR3 comprises 15 residues. Germline CDR1 and CDR2: GTSNPN and SVGIG (reference sequence). J was trimmed by 2 bases and V by 4 bases; bases with no gene match: 3. The CDR3, as DNA: TGTGCCTGGACCGGACTAGCGGGGCCCTACAATGAGCAGTTCTTC. Protein product: CAWTGLAGPYNEQFF.

The gene calls are TRBV4-1 and TRBJ2-3; 10 bases line up with TRBD1. This CDR3 comprises 16 residues. The germline gives CDR1 MGHRA, CDR2 YSYEKL. Unmatched junction bases numbered 8, after V lost 3 bases and J lost 5 bases. CDR3 DNA sequence: TGCGCCAGCAGCCAGCCCGACAGGGGGCTTAGAGATACGCAGTATTTT. Translation gives CASSQPDRGLRDTQYF.

V usage is TRBV6-2 or TRBV6-3 and J usage is TRBJ2-4; 9 bases align to TRBD1. This CDR3 has 18 residues. J gave up 6 bases and V 2 bases, and 14 bases lay outside the gene matches. The germline CDR1 and CDR2 sequences are MNHEY and SVGEGT. The CDR3 coding sequence is TGTGCCAGCAGTTACCCCCGAGGGACAGGGATTGGGGGAAACATTCAGTACTTC. Encoded protein: CASSYPRGTGIGGNIQYF.

The gene calls are TRBV30 and TRBJ2-2, with no clear D. From germline, CDR1 is GTSNPN and CDR2 SVGIG (reference sequence). The germline V and J ends were trimmed by 0 bases and 7 bases, with 9 bases remaining between them. CDR3 length equals 13 residues. CDR3 nucleotide sequence: TGTGCCTGGAGTGTAAATTACGGCGGGGAGCTGTTTTTT. This translates into CAWSVNYGGELFF.

The rearrangement links TRBV6-5 to TRBJ1-5; 7 nucleotides agree with TRBD1. The CDR3 sequence is 13 residues long. J was trimmed by 2 bases and V by 11 bases; bases with no gene match: 6. The germline V gene encodes CDR1 MNHEY and CDR2 SVGAGI. The DNA for the CDR3 is TGTGCCGCCGACAGGGACCGCAATCAGCCCCAGCATTTT. It translates to CAADRDRNQPQHF.

The J gene is TRBJ2-7, the V gene TRBV5-1, with 7 bases lining up with TRBD1. Germline V gene data show CDR1 as SGHRS and CDR2 as YFSETQ. The CDR3 has 14 amino acids. V was clipped by 4 bases and J by 3 bases; unmatched bases: 7. The CDR3 sequence: CASSPGTVIYEQYF. The CDR3 bases are TGCGCCAGCAGCCCAGGGACAGTAATCTACGAGCAGTACTTC.

This clone was seen a handful of times. This chain uses TRBV3-1 (or the pseudogene TRBV3-2) with TRBJ2-7, with D unclear. Germline V CDR1 and CDR2: LGHDT, YNNKEL (reference sequence). Trimming left V 1 base short and J 5 bases short, with 12 bases between. CDR3 length: 14 residues. CDR3 sequence reads: CASSQGSTDHEQYF. CDR3 coding DNA: TGTGCCAGCAGCCAAGGGTCCACAGACCACGAGCAGTACTTC.

The chain is built from TRBV5-1 and TRBJ1-3, with TRBD1 as a possible D gene (5 bases). V was shortened by 5 bases and J by 0 bases, with 9 bases between the two germline ends. This CDR3 contains 14 residues. CDR1 and CDR2 from the germline V gene are SGHRS and YFSETQ. CDR3 DNA: TGCGCCAGCAGAGACAGCCGCTCTGGAAACACCATATATTTT. Its translation: CASRDSRSGNTIYF.

The rearrangement uses TRBV20-1 and TRBJ1-2, with a weak D call TRBD1 (5 bases). Looked up from germline, CDR1 is DFQATT and CDR2 is SNEGSKA (reference sequence). This CDR3 comprises 12 residues. Trimming left V 3 bases short and J 8 bases short, with 13 bases between. CDR3 sequence (DNA): TGCAGTGCTAGTGCAGGGTTGGACGGCTACACCTTC. Its translation is CSASAGLDGYTF.

The CDR3 DNA reads as TGTGCCAGCAACCTACAGGGCCGCGGTCAGCCCCAGCATTTT. Its protein is CASNLQGRGQPQHF. The V and J genes are TRBV6-6 and TRBJ1-5; the D gene is possibly TRBD1 (6 bases). The V gene lost 7 bases and the J gene lost 6 bases, with 16 bases spanning the gap. The germline V gene has CDR1 MNHNY and CDR2 SVGAGI (reference sequence). The CDR3 sequence is 14 residues long.

This clone occurred once. The chain uses TRBV30 and TRBJ1-1; D not resolved. CDR1 and CDR2 (germline): GTSNPN, SVGIG (reference sequence). Trimming pared 0 bases from V and 8 bases from J, leaving 10 bases between. This CDR3 contains 12 residues. CDR3 in amino acids: CAWSVRQREAFF. CDR3 nucleotides: TGTGCCTGGAGTGTAAGGCAGCGGGAAGCTTTCTTT. Full variable domain (rest looked up from reference TRBV30 and TRBJ1-1): SQTIHQWPATLVQPVGSPLSLECTVEGTSNPNLYWYRQAAGRGLQLLFYSVGIGQISSEVPQNLSASRPQDRQFILSSKKLLLSDSGFYLCAWSVRQREAFFGQGTRLTVV.

J is TRBJ1-2 and V is TRBV7-8; TRBD1 aligns across 8 bases. Looked up from germline, CDR1 is SGHVS and CDR2 is FQNEAQ. The CDR3 consists of 14 residues. Trimming took 2 bases from V and 8 from J; bases not matched to a gene: 7. This chain's CDR3 is CASSLNQGAGGYTF. DNA of the CDR3: TGTGCCAGCAGCTTAAACCAGGGGGCGGGCGGCTACACCTTC. Full variable domain (rest looked up from reference TRBV7-8 and TRBJ1-2): GAGVSQSPRYKVAKRGQDVALRCDPISGHVSLFWYQQALGQGPEFLTYFQNEAQLDKSGLPSDRFFAERPEGSVSTLKIQRTQQEDSAVYLCASSLNQGAGGYTFGSGTRLTVV.